One sample yielded the 20 T cell receptor beta chains listed below, sequenced in a study of blood T cell repertoires in COVID-19. The data were produced by immunoSEQ multiplex PCR, yet TCRdb's version contains in-frame clones alone and is incomplete. The sample carries approximately 250,000 clones, around four fifths recorded once. The sequenced material came from PBMCs or T cells enriched from blood (not recorded which). The source of these receptors is a man under 40 with acute COVID-19.

The chain is built from TRBV15 and TRBJ2-1; no clear D. Germline V gives CDR1 LNHNV, CDR2 YYDKDF (reference sequence). The CDR3 runs to 15 residues. Trimming shortened V by 0 bases and J by 7 bases, and 13 bases separated the two germline ends. In nucleotides, the CDR3 is TGTGCCACCAGCAGAGATGGAGCAGTGTCTAATGAGCAGTTCTTC. It yields the protein CATSRDGAVSNEQFF.

As concerns this clone: Relative to the germline gene, one junction end is altered; a read error may explain this. The chain has TRBV5-1 and TRBJ2-2, with a weak D call TRBD2 (5 bases). This CDR3 has 15 residues. The germline V gene has CDR1 SGHRS and CDR2 YFSETQ. The CDR3 DNA sequence: TGTGCCAGCAGCTTGGTTGAGGGAGAAGCCGGGGAGCTGTTTTTT. Its translation: CASSLVEGEAGELFF.

The chain's CDR3 is CASSLYPAGGAGELFF. CDR3 nucleotides: TGTGCCAGCAGTTTATATCCAGCGGGAGGAGCCGGGGAGCTGTTTTTT. The chain carries TRBV27 and TRBJ2-2, with 9 bases that match TRBD2. V lost 1 base and J lost 6; bases outside the gene matches: 6. The CDR3 contains 16 residues. Germline V gene data show CDR1 as MNHEY and CDR2 as SMNVEV (reference sequence).

V is TRBV3-1 (or the pseudogene TRBV3-2) and J is TRBJ2-5, with D uncertain. V was pared by 3 bases and J by 3 bases, with 17 bases between. This CDR3 has 16 amino acids. Germline V lookup: CDR1 LGHDT, CDR2 YNNKEL (reference sequence). The CDR3 coding sequence is TGTGCCAGCAGCCAGGGCAGGCGCGTTTACGAAGAGACCCAGTACTTC. Its translation: CASSQGRRVYEETQYF.

The J gene is TRBJ2-1, the V gene TRBV9, with D possibly matching TRBD1 (6 bases). CDR3 size: 17 residues. Germline lookup yields CDR1 SGDLS and CDR2 YYNGEE. The V gene lost 3 bases and the J gene lost 5 bases, with 21 bases spanning the gap. The CDR3 DNA is TGTGCCAGCAGCGCATCCCCCGGGACACTCAAGAACAATGAGCAGTTCTTC. Translated: CASSASPGTLKNNEQFF.

This chain links TRBV3-1 (or the pseudogene TRBV3-2) with TRBJ1-6; 11 bases are a match to TRBD1. J was trimmed by 8 bases and V by 4 bases; bases with no gene match: 4. CDR3 length: 15 residues. Germline loops: CDR1 LGHDT, CDR2 YNNKEL (reference sequence). The CDR3, as DNA: TGTGCCAGCAGCCTCGGACAGGGGGCTGATTCACCCCTCCACTTT. Its translation: CASSLGQGADSPLHF.

This chain joins TRBV2 and TRBJ1-2; TRBD1 aligns across 9 bases. V lost 9 bases and J lost 4; bases outside the gene matches: 6. The CDR3 consists of 13 residues. Looked up from germline, CDR1 is SNHLY and CDR2 is FYNNEI. CDR3 sequence reads: CASFLDRGYGYTF. CDR3 DNA sequence: TGTGCCAGTTTCTTGGACAGGGGCTATGGCTACACCTTC.

The chain employs TRBV12-5 and TRBJ2-1; TRBD2 agrees at 7 bases. Germline CDR1 LGHNT, CDR2 FRNRAP. The CDR3 has 17 residues. V shed 7 bases and J 8 bases; nucleotides not matched to a gene: 20. CDR3 sequence reads: CASASPVGSGIGHEQFF. The CDR3 nucleotides are TGTGCTAGTGCCTCGCCTGTAGGGAGCGGGATCGGTCATGAGCAGTTCTTC.

The chain couples TRBV10-2 to TRBJ1-5; TRBD1 aligns across 10 bases. V gave up 8 bases and J gave up 5 bases; unmatched junction bases: 3. Germline CDR1 reads WSHSY; CDR2 reads SAAADI. The CDR3 totals 13 residues. DNA of the CDR3: TGCGCCAGCCGGGACAGGGGAGATCAGCCCCAGCATTTT. It codes for CASRDRGDQPQHF.

The chain recombines TRBV29-1 with TRBJ1-1; unclear D gene. This CDR3 has 11 amino acids. V was trimmed by 8 bases and J by 1 base, leaving 8 bases between them. Per the germline V gene, CDR1 is SQVTM and CDR2 is ANQGSEA. The chain's CDR3 is CSSEQNTEAFF. Here the CDR3 DNA reads TGCAGCTCGGAACAGAACACTGAAGCTTTCTTT.

This clone was found a few times. The chain combines TRBV19 with TRBJ2-3; D may be TRBD2 (5 bases). V was cut by 6 bases and J by 3 bases, with 16 bases left in between. Germline values: CDR1 LNHDA, CDR2 SQIVND (reference sequence). The CDR3 contains 15 residues. This CDR3 is CASSLGGLATDTQYF. The CDR3 nucleotides are TGTGCCAGTAGCCTGGGTGGTCTAGCAACAGATACGCAGTATTTT.

The rearrangement joins TRBV7-6 to TRBJ1-2; TRBD1 aligns across 7 bases. The CDR3 has 15 residues. J lost 4 bases, V lost 5 bases, and 10 bases had no gene match. The germline V gene has CDR1 SGHVS and CDR2 FNYEAQ. The CDR3 loop reads CASSPRGQWVYGYTF. Here the CDR3 DNA reads TGTGCCAGCAGCCCGAGGGGACAGTGGGTCTATGGCTACACCTTC. Combining the CDR3 with reference TRBV7-6 and TRBJ1-2 gives the whole variable domain GAGVSQSPRYKVTKRGQDVALRCDPISGHVSLYWYRQALGQGPEFLTYFNYEAQQDKSGLPNDRFSAERPEGSISTLTIQRTEQRDSAMYRCASSPRGQWVYGYTFGSGTRLTVV.

This chain links TRBV28 with TRBJ2-1; D might be TRBD1 (5 bases). Per germline, CDR1 MDHEN and CDR2 SYDVKM. Trimming removed 3 bases at V and 9 bases at J, with 15 bases between. The CDR3 spans 14 residues. The CDR3 protein is CASSFGAGLVEQFF. The CDR3 DNA is TGTGCCAGCAGTTTCGGAGCAGGGTTAGTTGAGCAGTTCTTC.

The rearrangement joins TRBV9 to TRBJ1-1; D remains unclear. Trimming took 0 bases from V and 1 from J, leaving 7 bases between them. Germline V gene sequence: CDR1 SGDLS, CDR2 YYNGEE. This CDR3 has 14 residues. The DNA of the CDR3 is TGTGCCAGCAGCGTAGTGGGCAAGAACACTGAAGCTTTCTTT. It is translated as CASSVVGKNTEAFF.

This chain uses TRBV19 with TRBJ2-7, with a possible D match to TRBD2 (6 bases). The V gene's germline CDR1 is LNHDA and CDR2 SQIVND (reference sequence). CDR3 length equals 14 residues. Trimming took off 5 bases at V and 3 bases at J, with 14 bases between the two ends. CDR3 in amino acids: CASSPGGTNYEQYV. CDR3 bases: TGTGCCAGTAGTCCCGGCGGGACCAACTACGAGCAGTACGTC.

The gene calls are TRBV25-1 and TRBJ1-2, with a possible D match to TRBD1 (6 bases). Looked up from germline, CDR1 is MGHDK and CDR2 is SYGVNS. CDR3 size: 13 residues. V gave up 8 bases and J gave up 7 bases, with 17 bases separating them. The CDR3: CASRTQGAGGYTF. The CDR3 DNA reads TGTGCCAGCCGAACACAGGGTGCGGGTGGCTACACCTTC.

The chain couples TRBV5-6 to TRBJ1-4, with 8 positions matching TRBD1. CDR3 size: 15 residues. Germline assignment: CDR1 SGHDT and CDR2 YYEEEE. V lost 2 bases and J lost 5; bases outside the gene matches: 5. CDR3 sequence reads: CASSLPGTGNEKLFF. The CDR3 coding sequence is TGTGCCAGCAGCTTACCCGGGACAGGAAATGAAAAACTGTTTTTT.

The chain has TRBV10-3 and TRBJ1-3; a possible D gene is TRBD1 (6 bases). Trimming took off 0 bases at V and 2 bases at J, with 14 bases between the two ends. Germline V gene sequence: CDR1 ENHRY, CDR2 SYGVKD. This CDR3 spans 17 amino acids. The CDR3: CAISESGRGSTGNTIYF. CDR3 nucleotide sequence: TGTGCCATCAGTGAGTCGGGCAGGGGCTCCACTGGAAACACCATATATTTT.

V gene TRBV6-5 combines with J gene TRBJ2-5, with 11 nucleotides matching TRBD2. Germline-derived CDR1 and CDR2 are MNHEY and SVGAGI. The trim removed 3 bases at V and 5 bases at J, leaving 8 bases unmatched. CDR3 length: 16 residues. CDR3 sequence (DNA): TGTGCCAGCAGTTATGATGTAGCGGGAGGGGGGGAGACCCAGTACTTC. This sequence encodes CASSYDVAGGGETQYF.

V and J are TRBV9 and TRBJ2-1, with D possibly being TRBD1 (5 bases). V was pared by 1 base and J by 9 bases, with 17 bases between. The CDR3 length is 15 residues. Germline-derived CDR1 and CDR2 are SGDLS and YYNGEE. The chain's CDR3 is CASSVSGQGILEQFF. The DNA of the CDR3 is TGTGCCAGCAGCGTAAGTGGCCAGGGAATACTTGAGCAGTTCTTC.